This note documents a single T cell receptor beta chain sequence. Its cognate antigen is unknown. At one boundary the junction diverges from the germline segment, which might be a read error. These data come from a study of STAT5B mutations in CD4+ large granular lymphocyte leukemia. Study as a whole: The CDR3 'QG' motif was associated with a particular HLA allele among healthy donors.

As processed by the authors: The detection floor for productive clonotype frequency was 2.59 x 10-5. Libraries were prepared by immunoSEQ multiplex PCR; TCRdb keeps only in-frame clonotypes and omits some of them. From that table come the V and J calls and clone size; the DNA was used to work out D and trimming. The table has roughly 48,000 clones, about 70% seen once. The germline V gene has CDR1 MDHEN and CDR2 SYDVKM. This CDR3 has 13 amino acids. Study conclusions and caveats: Without putative leukemic clones, patient CD4-sorted repertoires remained more clonal than healthy CD4+ repertoires. Compared with healthy controls (2/35), patient top clones favored TRBV06 (8/27).

The chain employs TRBV28 and TRBJ2-2, with TRBD1 matching over 7 bases. The sequenced material came from CD4+ T cells from blood buffy coats. The sequence derives from a human donor in good health. This chain's CDR3 is CASRTGNPGELFF. DNA for the CDR3: TGTGCCAGCAGGACAGGGAACCCCGGGGAGCTGTTTTTT.